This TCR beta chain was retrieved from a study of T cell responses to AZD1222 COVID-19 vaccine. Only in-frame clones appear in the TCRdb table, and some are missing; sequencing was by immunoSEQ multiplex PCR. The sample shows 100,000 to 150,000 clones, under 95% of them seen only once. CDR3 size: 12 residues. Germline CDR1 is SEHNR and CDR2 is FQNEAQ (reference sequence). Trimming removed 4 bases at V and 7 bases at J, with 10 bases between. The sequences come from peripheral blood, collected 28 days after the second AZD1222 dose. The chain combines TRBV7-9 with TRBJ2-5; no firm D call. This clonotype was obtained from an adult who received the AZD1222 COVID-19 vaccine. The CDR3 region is CASSSLDRTQYF. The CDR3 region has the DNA TGTGCCAGCAGCTCCCTCGATCGGACCCAGTACTTC.